This section outlines one T cell receptor beta chain sequence together with its context. Given a much more abundant clone one base away, this may be a read error. The data derive from a study of T cells in Graves' hyperthyroidism and ophthalmopathy. V shed 5 bases and J shed 3 bases, with 16 bases lying between them. The CDR3 is made up of 15 amino acids. Germline lookup yields CDR1 KGHSH and CDR2 LQKENI. Ophthalmopathy patients all had a Clinical Activity Score of at least 3, a NOSPECS grade of at least 4 and disease under 3 months old. RNA transcripts were the template for amplifying TCR beta CDR3 regions. An initial round of RT-PCR targeting the TCR CDR3 relied on the HTBI primer set. TCRdb reanalysed the multiplex PCR reads using MiXCR and keeps one entry per CDR3 protein. The sample shows nearly 600,000 distinct CDR3 sequences, 13% to 15% of them seen only once.

Sample: blood. This chain joins TRBV18 and TRBJ1-1; D may be TRBD1 (5 bases). This TCR was sampled from a young woman with Graves' ophthalmopathy. CDR3 in DNA: TGTGCCAGCTCAATTACAAGGGGCGCGGACACTGAAGCTTTCTTT. The encoded protein is CASSITRGADTEAFF.